The 31 T cell receptor beta chains listed next were all sequenced from one sample in a study of memory CD8 T cells in hepatitis C reinfection (dated by TCRdb to the late 2010s). To prepare the library, the immunoSEQ multiplex PCR assay was applied. TCRdb took over this immuneACCESS table, retaining in-frame rearrangements with V and J assigned. Such tables are incomplete; in checked studies, under half of the missing clones stem from an unresolved V gene, and the remainder is unexplained. The sample data list 40,000 to 45,000 clones, and approximately 88% of these were observed just once. The ten biggest clones cover approximately 1.2% of the sample. The sample's time point, from its label and the paper: peak reinfection, 3 to 8 weeks after reinfection detection. The sorted cells were sequenced directly ex vivo, without any in vitro expansion ahead of TCR sequencing. The sample comprised naive CD8+ T cells sorted from blood. This sample's cell subset or site label indicates: total naive CD8+CD45RO- T cells. The receptors here all came from a man younger than 35 with hepatitis C virus infection.

This CDR3 is CASHLAGVSTYEQYF. The CDR3 nucleotides read TGTGCCAGCCACCTAGCGGGAGTTAGTACCTACGAGCAGTACTTC. The chain recombines TRBV2 with TRBJ2-7; 10 bases are a match to TRBD2. The CDR3 runs 15 residues. Germline V gene lookup returns CDR1 SNHLY and CDR2 FYNNEI. V shed 8 bases and J 2 bases; nucleotides not matched to a gene: 9.

The V and J genes are TRBV5-3 and TRBJ2-7; no reliable D call. TRBV5-3 has ORF status, its function being uncertain. The CDR3 runs to 13 residues. Between the trimmed V and J ends, which lost 1 base and 0 bases, there was a span of 5 bases. CDR3 nucleotide sequence: TGTGCCAGAAGCTTGTGGGGCTCCTACGAGCAGTACGTC. Protein sequence: CARSLWGSYEQYV.

This rearrangement joins TRBV7-9 to TRBJ1-2; D is unresolved. The CDR3 has 12 residues. Germline lookup yields CDR1 SEHNR and CDR2 FQNEAQ (reference sequence). Trimming removed 1 base at V and 8 bases at J, with 8 bases between. This chain's CDR3 is CASSLVLSGYTF. The CDR3 DNA follows: TGTGCCAGCAGCTTAGTCCTGTCGGGCTACACCTTC.

In its sample, this clone was seen once. The gene calls are TRBV6-5 and TRBJ2-5; D not certain. V lost 6 bases, J lost 5 bases, and 19 bases lay in between. Germline V gene sequence: CDR1 MNHEY, CDR2 SVGAGI. CDR3 size: 15 residues. In nucleotides, the CDR3 is TGTGCCAGCAGGTTTAGCAATACCGCAACGGAGACCCAGTACTTC. As protein: CASRFSNTATETQYF.

This clone was seen just once. The chain employs TRBV9 and TRBJ1-2; D might be TRBD1 (5 bases). The CDR3 is 12 amino acids. Germline lookup yields CDR1 SGDLS and CDR2 YYNGEE. V lost 4 bases to trimming and J lost 7 bases, with 11 bases between them. The CDR3: CASSSDGGGYTF. In DNA, the CDR3 is TGTGCCAGCAGCTCCGACGGGGGTGGCTACACCTTC.

The table lists this clone with a count of one. V is TRBV27 and J is TRBJ1-1; the match to TRBD1 covers 10 bases. The germline CDR1 and CDR2 sequences are MNHEY and SMNVEV (reference sequence). The CDR3 covers 13 residues. V was clipped by 2 bases and J by 11 bases; unmatched bases: 5. The CDR3 region is CASSLMGQGLAFF. CDR3 sequence (DNA): TGTGCCAGCAGTTTAATGGGACAGGGGCTCGCTTTCTTT.

J is TRBJ2-2 and V is TRBV6-1; D gene unclear. The CDR3 has 13 amino acids. The germline gives CDR1 MNHNS, CDR2 SASEGT. The germline V and J ends were trimmed by 8 bases and 1 base, with 8 bases remaining between them. The CDR3, as DNA: TGTGCCAGCCGACACATGAACACCGGGGAGCTGTTTTTT. The encoded protein is CASRHMNTGELFF.

This chain links TRBV19 with TRBJ2-7, with D perhaps matching TRBD2 (6 bases). In germline, CDR1 is LNHDA, CDR2 SQIVND (reference sequence). With 1 base removed from V and 4 bases from J, the gap between germline ends came to 8 bases. The CDR3 covers 13 residues. The DNA for the CDR3 is TGTGCCAGTAGTATAGCGGGAGATTACGAGCAGTACTTC. Amino acids: CASSIAGDYEQYF.

The chain recombines TRBV11-3 with TRBJ2-1; tentative D call: TRBD2 (5 bases). Trimming removed 0 bases from V and 0 bases from J, with 9 bases in between. This CDR3 is built from 16 residues. Germline CDR1 reads SGHNT; CDR2 reads YENEEA. The CDR3 coding sequence is TGTGCCAGCAGCTTAGAAAGCGGAAGCTCCTACAATGAGCAGTTCTTC. Translation: CASSLESGSSYNEQFF.

The chain couples TRBV27 to TRBJ2-1, with D perhaps matching TRBD2 (6 bases). The CDR3 consists of 14 residues. In germline, CDR1 is MNHEY, CDR2 SMNVEV (reference sequence). Trimming removed 5 bases at V and 5 bases at J, with 13 bases between. The CDR3: CASSNSGAHNEQFF. The CDR3 coding sequence is TGTGCCAGCAGTAATAGCGGTGCTCACAATGAGCAGTTCTTC.

The V and J genes are TRBV4-1 and TRBJ2-1; unclear D gene. Germline V lookup: CDR1 MGHRA, CDR2 YSYEKL. The ends were cut back, 1 base at V and 3 bases at J, with 10 bases in the middle. The CDR3 extends over 15 amino acids. The CDR3: CASSQGPGYYNEQFF. The CDR3 DNA reads TGCGCCAGCAGCCAAGGACCCGGGTACTACAATGAGCAGTTCTTC.

This clone was seen a handful of times. This chain links TRBV6-6 with TRBJ1-1; TRBD1 might be the D (6 bases). CDR3 length: 13 residues. V lost 5 bases, J lost 5 bases, and 12 bases lay in between. Germline V gene lookup returns CDR1 MNHNY and CDR2 SVGAGI (reference sequence). For the CDR3, the DNA is TGTGCCAGCAGTCCTACAGGGTGGACTGAAGCTTTCTTT. Translated, it gives CASSPTGWTEAFF.

This clone has just a few counts. The chain has TRBV7-9 and TRBJ1-4; D not resolved. Per the germline V gene, CDR1 is SEHNR and CDR2 is FQNEAQ (reference sequence). The ends were cut back, 6 bases at V and 14 bases at J, with 16 bases in the middle. This CDR3 comprises 12 residues. The CDR3 coding sequence is TGTGCCAGCAGACGGATGAGGGAAGAGCTGTTTTTT. It is translated as CASRRMREELFF.

The CDR3 nucleotides read TGCGCCACCGCACTACAGGAGAAGCAGTACGTC. Translating it yields CATALQEKQYV. This rearrangement joins TRBV23-1 to TRBJ2-7; TRBD1 is a possible D gene (5 bases). TRBV23-1 is placed among ORFs of uncertain function. The CDR3 spans 11 residues. V dropped 10 bases and J dropped 8 bases, with 15 bases sitting between them.

The count of this clone is one. The chain recombines TRBV12-5 with TRBJ2-1; the match to TRBD2 covers 7 bases. The germline gives CDR1 LGHNT, CDR2 FRNRAP. This CDR3 has 16 residues. V was pared by 7 bases and J by 4 bases, with 13 bases of the junction left unmatched. The CDR3 sequence: CASARNYAGVYNEQFF. In DNA form, the CDR3 reads TGTGCTAGTGCCCGAAATTATGCGGGGGTTTACAATGAGCAGTTCTTC.

The chain joins TRBV28 to TRBJ2-7; possible D gene TRBD2, 6 bases. The CDR3 is 15 residues long. Deletions cut 2 bases from V and 4 bases from J, with 15 bases between. Germline loops: CDR1 MDHEN, CDR2 SYDVKM. In DNA form, the CDR3 reads TGTGCCAGCAGTTTACTGACGGGAGTAGAGTACGAGCAGTACTTC. It translates to CASSLLTGVEYEQYF.

The CDR3 coding sequence is TGTGCCAGCGGTGAGACAGGGAGTGGAGAAAAACTGTTTTTT. Amino acids: CASGETGSGEKLFF. The chain couples TRBV28 to TRBJ1-4, with TRBD1 matching 7 bases. Losses at the gene ends were 8 bases for V and 8 bases for J; bases not matched to a gene: 11. This CDR3 region has 14 residues. Germline V CDR1 and CDR2: MDHEN, SYDVKM. Full variable domain (rest looked up from reference TRBV28 and TRBJ1-4): DVKVTQSSRYLVKRTGEKVFLECVQDMDHENMFWYRQDPGLGLRLIYFSYDVKMKEKGDIPEGYSVSREKKERFSLILESASTNQTSMYLCASGETGSGEKLFFGSGTQLSVL.

V usage is TRBV6-1 and J usage is TRBJ2-5, with TRBD1 matching over 7 bases. Per germline, CDR1 MNHNS and CDR2 SASEGT. The V gene end was trimmed by 5 bases and the J gene end by 2 bases; junction bases not matched to a gene: 8. The CDR3 is 15 amino acids. This CDR3 is CASSNLPGQQETQYF. The CDR3, as DNA: TGTGCCAGCAGTAATCTACCGGGACAGCAAGAGACCCAGTACTTC.

The chain carries TRBV6-5 and TRBJ2-5, with TRBD1 matching over 8 bases. From germline, CDR1 is MNHEY and CDR2 SVGAGI. The length of the CDR3 is 14 residues. V shed 2 bases and J 5 bases; nucleotides not matched to a gene: 4. The CDR3 loop reads CASSYAGGGETQYF. The CDR3 DNA is TGTGCCAGCAGTTACGCAGGGGGCGGGGAGACCCAGTACTTC.

The rearrangement links TRBV27 to TRBJ2-5, with D perhaps matching TRBD1 (5 bases). The J call is in doubt because the DNA end fits TRBJ2-7 better. Germline CDR1 MNHEY, CDR2 SMNVEV (reference sequence). The CDR3 loop spans 13 amino acids. The CDR3 loop reads CASSLGREYEQYF. For the CDR3, the DNA is TGTGCCAGCAGTTTGGGCAGGGAATACGAGCAGTACTTC.

This chain joins TRBV28 and TRBJ1-1, with a weak D call TRBD1 (6 bases). V was pared by 2 bases and J by 8 bases, with 12 bases between. Germline lookup yields CDR1 MDHEN and CDR2 SYDVKM. The CDR3 contains 13 residues. CDR3 nucleotide sequence: TGTGCCAGCAGTTTAGGGGGGGGCAACGAAGCTTTCTTT. Translated: CASSLGGGNEAFF.

This clone was observed once. The J gene is TRBJ2-1, the V gene TRBV6-1, with no clear D. V gave up 5 bases and J gave up 9 bases, with 8 bases separating them. This CDR3 is built from 11 residues. CDR1 and CDR2 from the germline V gene are MNHNS and SASEGT. The CDR3 DNA reads TGTGCCAGCAGTTACGGGTTTGAGCAGTTCTTC. Its protein product is CASSYGFEQFF.

This clone was seen a few times. The chain carries TRBV19 and TRBJ1-1; TRBD1 is a possible D gene (6 bases). The germline V gene has CDR1 LNHDA and CDR2 SQIVND (reference sequence). The V end was cut by 4 bases, the J end by 1 base, with 10 bases between. This CDR3 comprises 14 residues. CDR3 protein: CASSTQGPNTEAFF. The CDR3 DNA sequence: TGTGCCAGTAGTACACAGGGACCGAACACTGAAGCTTTCTTT.

The rearrangement joins TRBV7-9 to TRBJ1-2; D unclear. Deletions cut 1 base from V and 4 bases from J, with 4 bases between. Looked up from germline, CDR1 is SEHNR and CDR2 is FQNEAQ (reference sequence). The CDR3 is 12 amino acids. The CDR3: CASSLGVYGYTF. The DNA for the CDR3 is TGTGCCAGCAGCTTAGGAGTCTATGGCTACACCTTC.

In nucleotides, the CDR3 is TGTGCCAGCAGTGAAAATTTGGGCTATTACTACAATGAGCAGTTCTTC. This encodes CASSENLGYYYNEQFF. The rearrangement links TRBV2 to TRBJ2-1; D gene unclear. Germline CDR1 reads SNHLY; CDR2 reads FYNNEI. This CDR3 has 16 residues. V was clipped by 2 bases and J by 3 bases, with 14 bases between them. The entire variable domain, with the rest obtained from reference TRBV2 and TRBJ2-1, is as follows: EPEVTQTPSHQVTQMGQEVILRCVPISNHLYFYWYRQILGQKVEFLVSFYNNEISEKSEIFDDQFSVERPDGSNFTLKIRSTKLEDSAMYFCASSENLGYYYNEQFFGPGTRLTVL.

This clone is large (0.1 to 1%) within its sample. V is TRBV2 and J is TRBJ1-3; TRBD1 matches 7 bases. Germline-derived CDR1 and CDR2 are SNHLY and FYNNEI. The CDR3 covers 15 residues. V gave up 4 bases and J gave up 0 bases; unmatched junction bases: 3. CDR3 sequence (DNA): TGTGCCAGCAGTGGGGGACAGCCCTCTGGAAACACCATATATTTT. Encoded protein: CASSGGQPSGNTIYF.

V usage is TRBV18 and J usage is TRBJ2-5; D is ambiguous. V was trimmed by 5 bases and J by 2 bases, leaving 15 bases between them. Per germline, CDR1 KGHSH and CDR2 LQKENI. The CDR3 consists of 15 residues. CDR3 in amino acids: CASSNPPGSQETQYF. Written as DNA, the CDR3 is TGTGCCAGCTCAAACCCCCCGGGTTCACAAGAGACCCAGTACTTC.

This clone was counted once. The CDR3 region is CASSSPGTQETQYF. The CDR3 DNA is TGTGCCAGCAGCTCGCCCGGGACACAAGAGACCCAGTACTTC. The chain employs TRBV7-2 and TRBJ2-5; D possibly corresponds to TRBD1 (6 bases). The CDR3 is 14 residues long. V lost 4 bases and J lost 2, with 11 bases in between. Germline V gene data show CDR1 as SGHTA and CDR2 as FQGNSA.

The chain uses TRBV9 and TRBJ1-6; TRBD1 aligns across 9 bases. V was pared by 6 bases and J by 7 bases, with 8 bases of the junction left unmatched. Germline V CDR1 and CDR2: SGDLS, YYNGEE. CDR3 length: 15 residues. The CDR3 reads CASTMGQGLNSPLHF. In DNA form, the CDR3 reads TGTGCCAGCACGATGGGACAGGGACTAAATTCACCCCTCCACTTT.

This clone was picked up one time. The chain has TRBV25-1 and TRBJ1-5; D call uncertain. From germline, CDR1 is MGHDK and CDR2 SYGVNS. This CDR3 region has 13 residues. Deletions cut 3 bases from V and 7 bases from J, with 10 bases between. The CDR3 is CASSESGGQPQHF. The CDR3 nucleotides are TGTGCCAGCAGTGAGTCGGGCGGGCAGCCCCAGCATTTT.

The V gene is TRBV2, the J gene TRBJ2-1, with TRBD1 identical over 7 bases. Germline CDR1 and CDR2: SNHLY and FYNNEI. There are 16 residues in the CDR3. V was clipped by 5 bases and J by 5 bases; unmatched bases: 12. The CDR3 is CASSPTADRDHNEQFF. DNA for the CDR3: TGTGCCAGCAGTCCGACCGCAGACAGGGACCACAATGAGCAGTTCTTC. Based on the CDR3 plus reference TRBV2 and TRBJ2-1, the full variable domain is EPEVTQTPSHQVTQMGQEVILRCVPISNHLYFYWYRQILGQKVEFLVSFYNNEISEKSEIFDDQFSVERPDGSNFTLKIRSTKLEDSAMYFCASSPTADRDHNEQFFGPGTRLTVL.